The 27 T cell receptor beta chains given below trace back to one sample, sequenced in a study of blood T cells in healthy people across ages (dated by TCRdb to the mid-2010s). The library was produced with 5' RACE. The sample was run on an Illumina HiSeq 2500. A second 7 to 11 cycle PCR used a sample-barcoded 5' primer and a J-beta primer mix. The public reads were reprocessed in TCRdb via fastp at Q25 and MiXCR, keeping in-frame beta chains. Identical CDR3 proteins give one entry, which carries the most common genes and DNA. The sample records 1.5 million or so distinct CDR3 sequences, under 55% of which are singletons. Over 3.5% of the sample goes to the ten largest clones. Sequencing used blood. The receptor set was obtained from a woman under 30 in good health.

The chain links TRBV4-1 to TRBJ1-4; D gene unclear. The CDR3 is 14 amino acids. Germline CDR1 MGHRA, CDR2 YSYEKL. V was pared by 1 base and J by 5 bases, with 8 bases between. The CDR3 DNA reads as TGCGCCAGCAGCCAAGCCCACTCGAATGAAAAACTGTTTTTT. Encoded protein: CASSQAHSNEKLFF.

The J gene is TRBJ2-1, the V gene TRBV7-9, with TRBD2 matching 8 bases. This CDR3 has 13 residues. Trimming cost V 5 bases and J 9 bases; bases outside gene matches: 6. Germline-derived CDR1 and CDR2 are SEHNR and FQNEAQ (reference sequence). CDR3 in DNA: TGTGCCAGCAGCCCAGCGGGGGCTCGTGAGCAGTTCTTC. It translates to CASSPAGAREQFF.

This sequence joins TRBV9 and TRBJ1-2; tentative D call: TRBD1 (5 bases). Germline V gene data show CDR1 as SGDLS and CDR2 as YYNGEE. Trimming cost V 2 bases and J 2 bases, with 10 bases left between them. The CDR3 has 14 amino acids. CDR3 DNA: TGTGCCAGCAGCGTCTCGGGGGAGAACTATGGCTACACCTTC. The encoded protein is CASSVSGENYGYTF. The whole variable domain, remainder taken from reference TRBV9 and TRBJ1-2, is DSGVTQTPKHLITATGQRVTLRCSPRSGDLSVYWYQQSLDQGLQFLIQYYNGEERAKGNILERFSAQQFPDLHSELNLSSLELGDSALYFCASSVSGENYGYTFGSGTRLTVV.

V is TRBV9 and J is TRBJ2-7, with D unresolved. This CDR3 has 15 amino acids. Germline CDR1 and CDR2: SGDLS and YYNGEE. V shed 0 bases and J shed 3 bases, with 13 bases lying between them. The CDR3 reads CASSVGQSHSYEQYF. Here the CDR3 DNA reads TGTGCCAGCAGCGTAGGGCAGAGTCATAGCTACGAGCAGTACTTC.

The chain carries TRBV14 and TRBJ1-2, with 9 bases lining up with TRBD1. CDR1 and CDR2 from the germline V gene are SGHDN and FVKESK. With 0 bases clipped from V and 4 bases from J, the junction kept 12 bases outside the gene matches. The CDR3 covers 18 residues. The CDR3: CASSQDRPQVTGGYGYTF. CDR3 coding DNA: TGTGCCAGCAGCCAAGATCGGCCCCAAGTGACAGGGGGCTATGGCTACACCTTC.

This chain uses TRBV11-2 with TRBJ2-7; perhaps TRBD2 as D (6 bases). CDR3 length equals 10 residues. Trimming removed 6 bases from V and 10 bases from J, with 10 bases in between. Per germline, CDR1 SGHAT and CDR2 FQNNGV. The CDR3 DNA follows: TGTGCCAGCAGGGGGGGAAACCAGTACTTC. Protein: CASRGGNQYF. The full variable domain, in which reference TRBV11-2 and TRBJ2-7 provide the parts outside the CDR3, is EAGVAQSPRYKIIEKRQSVAFWCNPISGHATLYWYQQILGQGPKLLIQFQNNGVVDDSQLPKDRFSAERLKGVDSTLKIQPAKLEDSAVYLCASRGGNQYFGPGTRLTVT.

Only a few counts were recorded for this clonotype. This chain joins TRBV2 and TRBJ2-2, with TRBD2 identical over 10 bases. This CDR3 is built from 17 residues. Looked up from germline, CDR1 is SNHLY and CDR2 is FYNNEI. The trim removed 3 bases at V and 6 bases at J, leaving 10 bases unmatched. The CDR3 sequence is CASSDSLAGVGAGELFF. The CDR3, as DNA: TGTGCCAGCAGTGATAGTCTAGCGGGAGTCGGGGCCGGGGAGCTGTTTTTT.

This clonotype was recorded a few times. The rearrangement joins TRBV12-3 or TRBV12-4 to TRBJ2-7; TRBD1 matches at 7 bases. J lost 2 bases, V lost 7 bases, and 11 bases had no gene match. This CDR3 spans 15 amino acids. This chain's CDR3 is CASTRRDSETYEQYF. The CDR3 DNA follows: TGTGCCAGCACTCGCCGGGACAGCGAAACCTACGAGCAGTACTTC.

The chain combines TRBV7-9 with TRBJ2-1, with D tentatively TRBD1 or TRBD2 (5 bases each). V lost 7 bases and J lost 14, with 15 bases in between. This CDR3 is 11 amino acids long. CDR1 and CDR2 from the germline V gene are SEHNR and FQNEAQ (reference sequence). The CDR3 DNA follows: TGTGCCAGCAATAATCCGGGACCGAAGTTCTTC. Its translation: CASNNPGPKFF.

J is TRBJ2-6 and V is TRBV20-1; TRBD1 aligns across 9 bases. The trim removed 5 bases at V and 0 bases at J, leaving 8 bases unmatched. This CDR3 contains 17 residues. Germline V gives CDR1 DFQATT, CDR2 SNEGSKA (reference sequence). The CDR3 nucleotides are TGCAGTGCTCGTCCCGGGACAGGGAGCTCTGGGGCCAACGTCCTGACTTTC. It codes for CSARPGTGSSGANVLTF.

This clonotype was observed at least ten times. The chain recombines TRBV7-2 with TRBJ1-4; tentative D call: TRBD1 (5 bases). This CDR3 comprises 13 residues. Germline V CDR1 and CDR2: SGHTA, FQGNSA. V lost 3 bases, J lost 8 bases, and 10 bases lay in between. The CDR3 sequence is CASSLGVWEKLFF. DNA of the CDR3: TGTGCCAGCAGCTTGGGGGTATGGGAAAAACTGTTTTTT.

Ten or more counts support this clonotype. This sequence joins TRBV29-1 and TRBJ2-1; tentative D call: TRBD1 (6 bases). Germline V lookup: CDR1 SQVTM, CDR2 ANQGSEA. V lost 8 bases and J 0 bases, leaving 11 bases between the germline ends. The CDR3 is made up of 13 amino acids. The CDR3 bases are TGCAGCATAAGACAGGACTCCTACAATGAGCAGTTCTTC. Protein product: CSIRQDSYNEQFF.

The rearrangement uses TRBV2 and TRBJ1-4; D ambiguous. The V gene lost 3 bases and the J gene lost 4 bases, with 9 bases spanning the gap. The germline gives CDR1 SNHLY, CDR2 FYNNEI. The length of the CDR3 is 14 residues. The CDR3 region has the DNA TGTGCCAGCAGTGAGGGTCCCTATAATGAAAAACTGTTTTTT. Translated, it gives CASSEGPYNEKLFF.

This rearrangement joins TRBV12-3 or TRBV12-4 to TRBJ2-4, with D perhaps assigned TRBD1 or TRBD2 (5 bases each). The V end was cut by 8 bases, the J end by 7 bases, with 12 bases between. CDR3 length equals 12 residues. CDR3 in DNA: TGTGCCAGCGCTTCAGAGGGGAACATTCAGTACTTC. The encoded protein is CASASEGNIQYF.

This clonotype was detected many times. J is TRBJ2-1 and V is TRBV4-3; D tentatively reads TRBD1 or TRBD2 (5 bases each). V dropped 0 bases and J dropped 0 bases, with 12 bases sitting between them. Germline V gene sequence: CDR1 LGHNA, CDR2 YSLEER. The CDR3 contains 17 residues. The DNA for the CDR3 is TGCGCCAGCAGCCAAGAAATCGGGGCCCTCTCCTACAATGAGCAGTTCTTC. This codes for CASSQEIGALSYNEQFF.

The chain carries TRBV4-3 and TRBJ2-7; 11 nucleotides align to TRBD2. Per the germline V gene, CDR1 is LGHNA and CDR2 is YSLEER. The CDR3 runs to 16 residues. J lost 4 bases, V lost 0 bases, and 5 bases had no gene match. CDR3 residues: CASSQERTSGYYEQYF. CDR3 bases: TGCGCCAGCAGCCAAGAGCGGACTAGCGGGTATTACGAGCAGTACTTC.

CDR3 in DNA: TGTGCCAGCAGCCCTCCCCTTGGGCAGCGGAGATCCTACGAGCAGTACTTC. Amino acids: CASSPPLGQRRSYEQYF. This chain links TRBV7-9 with TRBJ2-7, with a possible D match to TRBD2 (5 bases). CDR3 size: 17 residues. Trimming shortened V by 5 bases and J by 1 base, and 21 bases separated the two germline ends. The germline V gene encodes CDR1 SEHNR and CDR2 FQNEAQ (reference sequence).

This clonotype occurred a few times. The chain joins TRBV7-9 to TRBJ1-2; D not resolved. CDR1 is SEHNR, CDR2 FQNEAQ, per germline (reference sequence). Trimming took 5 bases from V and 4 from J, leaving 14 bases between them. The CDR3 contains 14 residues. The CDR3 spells CASSPPVMAYGYTF. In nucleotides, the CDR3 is TGTGCCAGCAGCCCACCCGTGATGGCCTATGGCTACACCTTC.

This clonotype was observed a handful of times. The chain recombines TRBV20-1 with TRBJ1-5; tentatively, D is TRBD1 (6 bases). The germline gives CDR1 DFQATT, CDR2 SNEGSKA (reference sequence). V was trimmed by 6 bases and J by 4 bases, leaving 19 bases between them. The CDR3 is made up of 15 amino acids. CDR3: CSALVAGTLNQPQHF. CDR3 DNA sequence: TGCAGTGCCCTCGTAGCCGGGACACTAAATCAGCCCCAGCATTTT.

CDR3 sequence: CASSQDPKNRVNEQFF. The CDR3 DNA reads TGCGCCAGCAGCCAAGACCCAAAAAACAGGGTAAATGAGCAGTTCTTC. V gene TRBV4-3 combines with J gene TRBJ2-1; D possibly corresponds to TRBD1 (6 bases). Germline CDR1 reads LGHNA; CDR2 reads YSLEER. The V end lost 0 bases, the J end lost 7 bases, and 16 bases lay between the germline ends. The CDR3 is 16 amino acids.

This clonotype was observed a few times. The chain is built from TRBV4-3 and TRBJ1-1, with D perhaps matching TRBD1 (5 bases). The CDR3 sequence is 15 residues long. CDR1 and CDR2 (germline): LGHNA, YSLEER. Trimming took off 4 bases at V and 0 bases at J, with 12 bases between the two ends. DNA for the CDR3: TGCGCCAGCAGCCCGGAGGGGTTCATGAACACTGAAGCTTTCTTT. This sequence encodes CASSPEGFMNTEAFF.

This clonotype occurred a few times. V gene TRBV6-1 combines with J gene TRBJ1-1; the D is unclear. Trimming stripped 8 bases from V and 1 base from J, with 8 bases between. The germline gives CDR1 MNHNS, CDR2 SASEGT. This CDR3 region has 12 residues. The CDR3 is CASDITNTEAFF. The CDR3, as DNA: TGTGCCAGCGATATCACGAACACTGAAGCTTTCTTT.

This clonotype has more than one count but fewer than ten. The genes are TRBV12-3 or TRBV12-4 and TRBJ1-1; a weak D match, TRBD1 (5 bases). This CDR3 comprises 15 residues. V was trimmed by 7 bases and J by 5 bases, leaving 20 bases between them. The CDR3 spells CASTPVRAGRTEAFF. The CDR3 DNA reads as TGTGCCAGCACCCCAGTCCGGGCAGGGAGGACTGAAGCTTTCTTT.

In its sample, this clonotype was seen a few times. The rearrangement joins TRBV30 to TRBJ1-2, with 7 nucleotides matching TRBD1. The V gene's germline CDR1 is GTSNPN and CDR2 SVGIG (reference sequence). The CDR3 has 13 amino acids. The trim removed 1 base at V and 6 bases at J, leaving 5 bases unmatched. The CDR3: CAWSATGNDGYTF. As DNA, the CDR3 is TGTGCCTGGAGTGCGACAGGGAACGATGGCTACACCTTC.

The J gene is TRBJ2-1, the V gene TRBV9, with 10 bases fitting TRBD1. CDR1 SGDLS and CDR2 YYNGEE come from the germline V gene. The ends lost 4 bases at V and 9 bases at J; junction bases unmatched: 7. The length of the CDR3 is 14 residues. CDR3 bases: TGTGCCAGCAGCCCGCGACAGGGGGCCTGTGAGCAGTTCTTC. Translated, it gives CASSPRQGACEQFF. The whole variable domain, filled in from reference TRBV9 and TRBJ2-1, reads DSGVTQTPKHLITATGQRVTLRCSPRSGDLSVYWYQQSLDQGLQFLIQYYNGEERAKGNILERFSAQQFPDLHSELNLSSLELGDSALYFCASSPRQGACEQFFGPGTRLTVL.

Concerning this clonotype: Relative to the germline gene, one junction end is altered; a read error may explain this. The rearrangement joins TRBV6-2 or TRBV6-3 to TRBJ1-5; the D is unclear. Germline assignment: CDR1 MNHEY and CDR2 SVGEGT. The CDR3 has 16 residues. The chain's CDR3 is CASSYSSLAGNQPQHF. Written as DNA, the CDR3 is TGTGCCAGTAGTTACTCAAGCTTGGCGGGCAATCAGCCCCAGCATTTT.

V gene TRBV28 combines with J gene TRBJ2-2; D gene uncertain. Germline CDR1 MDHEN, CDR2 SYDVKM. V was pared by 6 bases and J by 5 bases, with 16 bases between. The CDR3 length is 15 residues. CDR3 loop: CASSQRLGRTGELFF. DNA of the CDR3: TGTGCCAGCAGCCAAAGGTTAGGTCGGACCGGGGAGCTGTTTTTT. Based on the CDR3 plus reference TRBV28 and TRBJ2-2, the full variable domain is DVKVTQSSRYLVKRTGEKVFLECVQDMDHENMFWYRQDPGLGLRLIYFSYDVKMKEKGDIPEGYSVSREKKERFSLILESASTNQTSMYLCASSQRLGRTGELFFGEGSRLTVL.